The sequence of this T cell receptor (beta chain) was determined in a study of OX40 agonist ivuxolimab in advanced cancers. Data came from immunoSEQ multiplex PCR; TCRdb stores just in-frame clones and leaves some out. The data show about 50,000 clones, more than 75% seen once. The V and J ends lost 2 bases and 0 bases respectively, with 8 bases between them. Germline V gene data show CDR1 as MNHNS and CDR2 as SASEGT. The CDR3 consists of 16 residues. Sequenced material: CD4+ or CD8+ T cells sorted from blood, taken in a trial of the OX40 agonist ivuxolimab. The TCR was taken from an adult with an advanced solid tumor such as melanoma, head and neck, liver or kidney cancer. The chain couples TRBV6-1 to TRBJ2-6; D gene unclear. The CDR3 region is CASSERGSSGANVLTF. The CDR3 region has the DNA TGTGCCAGCAGTGAACGAGGTAGCTCTGGGGCCAACGTCCTGACTTTC.